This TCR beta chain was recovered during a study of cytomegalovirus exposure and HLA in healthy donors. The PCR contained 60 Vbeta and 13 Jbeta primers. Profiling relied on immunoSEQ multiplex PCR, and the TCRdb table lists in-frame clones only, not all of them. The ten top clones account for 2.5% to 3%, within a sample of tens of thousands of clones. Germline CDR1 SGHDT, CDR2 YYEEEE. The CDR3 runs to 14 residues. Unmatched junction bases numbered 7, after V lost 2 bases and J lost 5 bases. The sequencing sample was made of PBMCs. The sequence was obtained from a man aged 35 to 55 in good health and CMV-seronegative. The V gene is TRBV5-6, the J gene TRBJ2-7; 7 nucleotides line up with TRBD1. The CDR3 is CASSFQQGSDEQYF. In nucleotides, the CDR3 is TGTGCCAGCAGCTTCCAACAGGGGAGCGACGAGCAGTACTTC.